These 14 T cell receptor beta chains came from one sample sequenced in a study of blood T cell repertoires in COVID-19 (dated by TCRdb to 2020 to 2022). The library was prepared using the immunoSEQ multiplex PCR assay. As stored in TCRdb, this immuneACCESS dataset retains in-frame rearrangements with V and J assigned. A fraction of the clones does not appear; measured against another copy, unresolved V genes explain less than half of the discrepancy, and the remainder lacks a known reason. The sample table records approximately 52,000 clones; 70% to 90% of these occur just once. The top ten hold over 1% of the sample. The sample was peripheral blood. Every receptor here comes from a man in his sixties with acute or convalescent COVID-19.

This clone was observed a few times. This rearrangement joins TRBV11-3 to TRBJ2-3; 8 bases agree with TRBD2. The CDR3 is made up of 16 amino acids. V was pared by 7 bases and J by 5 bases, with 14 bases of the junction left unmatched. Germline CDR1 and CDR2: SGHNT and YENEEA. The CDR3 DNA sequence: TGTGCCAGCACCCCTAGCCGGGGGGGCGCGGGAGATACGCAGTATTTT. It specifies CASTPSRGGAGDTQYF.

This clone was observed a few times. The chain is built from TRBV19 and TRBJ1-1, with TRBD1 matching 8 bases. Trimming removed 3 bases from V and 11 bases from J; junction bases left unmatched: 14. Germline-derived CDR1 and CDR2 are LNHDA and SQIVND (reference sequence). The CDR3 loop spans 15 amino acids. The CDR3 DNA is TGTGCCAGTAGTATCTCGATAACCGGGACAGGTTTTGCTTTCTTT. Its translation is CASSISITGTGFAFF.

Worth noting for this clone: At one end, the junction sequence differs from germline, possibly due to a read error. The chain recombines TRBV7-7 with TRBJ2-3; a weak D match, TRBD1 (6 bases). Per germline, CDR1 SSHAT and CDR2 FNYEAQ (reference sequence). The CDR3 sequence is 15 residues long. CDR3 in amino acids: CASSARAGVTDTQYF. CDR3 in DNA: TGTGCTAGCAGCGCAAGGGCAGGGGTAACAGATACGCAGTATTTT.

The rearrangement joins TRBV11-2 to TRBJ2-1; 11 positions agree with TRBD2. The V segment lost 6 bases and the J segment 7 bases; nucleotides outside the gene matches: 11. Germline values: CDR1 SGHAT, CDR2 FQNNGV. This CDR3 is 16 amino acids long. CDR3 protein: CASRKTSGKPWNEQFF. The CDR3 nucleotides are TGTGCCAGCAGAAAGACTAGCGGGAAACCGTGGAATGAGCAGTTCTTC. Filled out from reference TRBV11-2 and TRBJ2-1, the complete variable domain reads EAGVAQSPRYKIIEKRQSVAFWCNPISGHATLYWYQQILGQGPKLLIQFQNNGVVDDSQLPKDRFSAERLKGVDSTLKIQPAKLEDSAVYLCASRKTSGKPWNEQFFGPGTRLTVL.

This chain uses TRBV6-2 or TRBV6-3 with TRBJ1-5; possibly TRBD1 for D (5 bases). In germline, CDR1 is MNHEY, CDR2 SVGEGT. The CDR3 length is 14 residues. V gave up 4 bases and J gave up 5 bases, with 12 bases separating them. Here the CDR3 DNA reads TGTGCCAGCAGTTCCCCCAGGGTGTATCAGCCCCAGCATTTT. Protein product: CASSSPRVYQPQHF.

The genes are TRBV5-1 and TRBJ1-4, with a possible D match to TRBD1 (6 bases). Germline loops: CDR1 SGHRS, CDR2 YFSETQ. The CDR3 runs to 14 residues. V shed 1 base and J shed 7 bases, with 11 bases lying between them. The CDR3, as DNA: TGCGCCAGCAGCTTGTCCAGGGGTAGTGAAAAACTGTTTTTT. Its protein is CASSLSRGSEKLFF.

The chain is built from TRBV7-2 and TRBJ2-1; the D is unclear. From germline, CDR1 is SGHTA and CDR2 FQGNSA. The CDR3 runs 13 residues. V dropped 1 base and J dropped 7 bases, with 8 bases sitting between them. CDR3 loop: CASSLVWRNEQFF. The DNA of the CDR3 is TGTGCCAGCAGCTTAGTATGGCGGAATGAGCAGTTCTTC. The whole variable domain, filled in from reference TRBV7-2 and TRBJ2-1, reads GAGVSQSPSNKVTEKGKDVELRCDPISGHTALYWYRQSLGQGLEFLIYFQGNSAPDKSGLPSDRFSAERTGGSVSTLTIQRTQQEDSAVYLCASSLVWRNEQFFGPGTRLTVL.

The genes are TRBV28 and TRBJ1-6; no firm D call. The V and J ends lost 5 bases and 4 bases respectively, with 6 bases between them. Germline assignment: CDR1 MDHEN and CDR2 SYDVKM. This CDR3 has 13 amino acids. CDR3 nucleotides: TGTGCCAGCAGTCTGAGTTATAATTCACCCCTCCACTTT. Amino acids: CASSLSYNSPLHF.

This chain joins TRBV9 and TRBJ2-4; a possible D gene is TRBD1 (7 bases). This CDR3 is 17 amino acids long. From germline, CDR1 is SGDLS and CDR2 YYNGEE. Trimming shortened V by 4 bases and J by 0 bases, and 17 bases separated the two germline ends. The CDR3 spells CASSPGGTVLAKNIQYF. Here the CDR3 DNA reads TGTGCCAGCAGCCCAGGGGGGACAGTCTTAGCCAAAAACATTCAGTACTTC.

The V call is TRBV5-6, the J call TRBJ2-7, with D possibly being TRBD1 (5 bases). CDR1 and CDR2 (germline): SGHDT, YYEEEE. The CDR3 is made up of 16 amino acids. V was shortened by 0 bases and J by 2 bases, with 15 bases between the two germline ends. This CDR3 is CASSLARGLGAYEQYF. CDR3 DNA: TGTGCCAGCAGCTTGGCTCGCGGTTTAGGGGCCTACGAGCAGTACTTC.

The V call is TRBV2, the J call TRBJ1-5; TRBD1 agrees at 8 bases. This CDR3 has 14 residues. Germline-derived CDR1 and CDR2 are SNHLY and FYNNEI. After removal of 6 bases from V and 7 bases from J, the junction contained 8 bases not matched to a gene. This CDR3 is CASSAQGGRQPQHF. CDR3 DNA sequence: TGTGCCAGCAGCGCACAGGGGGGACGCCAGCCCCAGCATTTT.

The rearrangement uses TRBV5-1 and TRBJ1-5; no firm D call. Looked up from germline, CDR1 is SGHRS and CDR2 is YFSETQ. The CDR3 extends over 13 amino acids. Trimming left V 0 bases short and J 4 bases short, with 5 bases between. In DNA, the CDR3 is TGCGCCAGCAGCTTGGCAGGAAATCAGCCCCAGCATTTT. Encoded protein: CASSLAGNQPQHF.

This CDR3 is CASSLSTANTGELFF. For the CDR3, the DNA is TGCGCCAGCAGCTTGTCGACAGCGAACACCGGGGAGCTGTTTTTT. V is TRBV5-1 and J is TRBJ2-2; tentatively, D is TRBD1 (5 bases). CDR3 length equals 15 residues. CDR1 and CDR2 (germline): SGHRS, YFSETQ. Trimming removed 1 base at V and 0 bases at J, with 7 bases between.

This clone has more than one count but fewer than ten. V is TRBV9 and J is TRBJ2-7, with TRBD1 identical over 7 bases. Germline lookup yields CDR1 SGDLS and CDR2 YYNGEE. This CDR3 is built from 14 residues. J was trimmed by 3 bases and V by 4 bases; bases with no gene match: 7. The CDR3 DNA sequence: TGTGCCAGCAGCCCAACAGGGGAGTTCTACGAGCAGTACTTC. Protein: CASSPTGEFYEQYF.